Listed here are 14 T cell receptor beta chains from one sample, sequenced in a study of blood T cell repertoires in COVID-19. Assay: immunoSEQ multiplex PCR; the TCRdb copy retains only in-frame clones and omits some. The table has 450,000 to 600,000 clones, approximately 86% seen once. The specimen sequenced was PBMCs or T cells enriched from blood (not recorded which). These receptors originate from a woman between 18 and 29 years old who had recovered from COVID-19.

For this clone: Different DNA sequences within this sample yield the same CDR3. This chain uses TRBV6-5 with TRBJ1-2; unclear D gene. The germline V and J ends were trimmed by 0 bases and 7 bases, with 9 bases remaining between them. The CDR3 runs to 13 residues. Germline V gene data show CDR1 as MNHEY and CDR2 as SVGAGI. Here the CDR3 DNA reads TGTGCCAGCAGTTACTCTCTACGGAGTGGCTACACCTTC. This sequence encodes CASSYSLRSGYTF.

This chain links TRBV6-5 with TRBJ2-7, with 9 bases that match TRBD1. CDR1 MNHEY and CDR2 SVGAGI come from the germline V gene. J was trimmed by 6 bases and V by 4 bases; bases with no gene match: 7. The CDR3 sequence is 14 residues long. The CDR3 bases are TGTGCCAGCAGTTTGGGGACAGGGACCGTCGAGCAGTACTTC. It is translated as CASSLGTGTVEQYF.

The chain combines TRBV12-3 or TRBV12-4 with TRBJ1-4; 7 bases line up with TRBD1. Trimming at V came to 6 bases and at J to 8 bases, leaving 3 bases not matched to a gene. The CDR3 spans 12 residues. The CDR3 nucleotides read TGTGCCAGCAGGGGGGACAGCGAAAAACTGTTTTTT. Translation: CASRGDSEKLFF.

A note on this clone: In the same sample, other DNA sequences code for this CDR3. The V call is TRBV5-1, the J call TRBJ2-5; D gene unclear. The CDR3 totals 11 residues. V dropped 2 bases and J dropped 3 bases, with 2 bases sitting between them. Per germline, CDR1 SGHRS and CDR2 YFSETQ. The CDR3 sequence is CASSFKETQYF. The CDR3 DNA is TGCGCCAGCAGCTTTAAAGAGACCCAGTACTTC.

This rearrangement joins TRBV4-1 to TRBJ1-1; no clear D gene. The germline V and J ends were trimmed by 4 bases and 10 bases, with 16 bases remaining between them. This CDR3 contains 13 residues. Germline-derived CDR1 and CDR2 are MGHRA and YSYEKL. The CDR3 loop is CASSRDYPGLAFF. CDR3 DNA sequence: TGCGCCAGCAGCCGCGACTACCCGGGGTTAGCTTTCTTT.

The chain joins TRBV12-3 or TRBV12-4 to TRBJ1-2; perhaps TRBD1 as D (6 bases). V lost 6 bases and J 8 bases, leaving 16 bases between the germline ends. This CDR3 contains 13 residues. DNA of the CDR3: TGTGCCAGCAGCGTCGGGGGGGCCGGCGGCTACACCTTC. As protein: CASSVGGAGGYTF.

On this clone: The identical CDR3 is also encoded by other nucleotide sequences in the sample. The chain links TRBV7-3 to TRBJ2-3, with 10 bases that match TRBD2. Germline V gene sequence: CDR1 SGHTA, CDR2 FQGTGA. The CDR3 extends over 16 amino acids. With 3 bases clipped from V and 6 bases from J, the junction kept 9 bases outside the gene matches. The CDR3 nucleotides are TGTGCCAGCAGCTTTGCTAGCGGGGGATATGGGGATACGCAGTATTTT. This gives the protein CASSFASGGYGDTQYF.

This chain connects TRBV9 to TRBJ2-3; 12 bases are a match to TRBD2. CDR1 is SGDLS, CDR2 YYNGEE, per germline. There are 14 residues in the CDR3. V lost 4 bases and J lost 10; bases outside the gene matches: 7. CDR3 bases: TGTGCCAGCAGCCCAAGGACTAGCGGGGATTCGCAGTATTTT. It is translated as CASSPRTSGDSQYF.

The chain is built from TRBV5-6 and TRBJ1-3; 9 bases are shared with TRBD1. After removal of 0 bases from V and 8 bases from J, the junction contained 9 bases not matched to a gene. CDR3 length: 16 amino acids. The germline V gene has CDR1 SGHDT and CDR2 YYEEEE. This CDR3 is CASSLAWGGQGHTIYF. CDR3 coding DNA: TGTGCCAGCAGCTTGGCCTGGGGGGGACAGGGCCACACCATATATTTT.

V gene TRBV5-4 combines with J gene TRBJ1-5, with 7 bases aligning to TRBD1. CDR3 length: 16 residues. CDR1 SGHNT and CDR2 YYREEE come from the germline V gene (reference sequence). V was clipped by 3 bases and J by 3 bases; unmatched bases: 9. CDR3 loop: CASSSGGTDDNQPQHF. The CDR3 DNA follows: TGTGCCAGCAGCTCAGGCGGGACAGATGACAATCAGCCCCAGCATTTT.

This CDR3 is CASSLKAGAFTDTQYF. The CDR3 bases are TGTGCCAGCAGCTTAAAAGCGGGGGCCTTCACAGATACGCAGTATTTT. The V and J genes are TRBV7-2 and TRBJ2-3; 8 bases match TRBD2. The V gene end was trimmed by 2 bases and the J gene end by 2 bases; junction bases not matched to a gene: 6. CDR3 length: 16 amino acids. Germline V gene lookup returns CDR1 SGHTA and CDR2 FQGNSA.

CDR3 bases: TGTGCCAGCACGATAGCGTTACCCTATAATTCACCCCTCCACTTT. This encodes CASTIALPYNSPLHF. The chain couples TRBV2 to TRBJ1-6; D not resolved. V lost 7 bases to trimming and J lost 2 bases, with 12 bases between them. This CDR3 has 15 residues. Germline V CDR1 and CDR2: SNHLY, FYNNEI.

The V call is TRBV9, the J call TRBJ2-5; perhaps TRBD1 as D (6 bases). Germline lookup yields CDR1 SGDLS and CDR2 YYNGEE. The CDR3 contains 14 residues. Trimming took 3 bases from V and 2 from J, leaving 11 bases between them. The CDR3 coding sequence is TGTGCCAGCAGCGAACTGGACAGTCAAGAGACCCAGTACTTC. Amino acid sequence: CASSELDSQETQYF.

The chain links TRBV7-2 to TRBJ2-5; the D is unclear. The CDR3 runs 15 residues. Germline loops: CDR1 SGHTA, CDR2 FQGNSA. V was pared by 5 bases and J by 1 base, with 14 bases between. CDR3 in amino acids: CASSPPQVAQETQYF. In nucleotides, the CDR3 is TGTGCCAGCAGCCCCCCCCAGGTGGCCCAAGAGACCCAGTACTTC. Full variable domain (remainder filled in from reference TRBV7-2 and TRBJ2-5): GAGVSQSPSNKVTEKGKDVELRCDPISGHTALYWYRQSLGQGLEFLIYFQGNSAPDKSGLPSDRFSAERTGGSVSTLTIQRTQQEDSAVYLCASSPPQVAQETQYFGPGTRLLVL.